This is a list of T cell receptor beta chains from one sample in a study of T-cell reconstitution after alpha-beta-depleted transplantation in children. TCRdb reprocessed the PCR reads with MiXCR, giving one entry per CDR3 protein. This table has about 72,000 distinct CDR3 sequences, about 6.7% appearing once. This sample comprised PBMCs from the stem cell graft donor, obtained from the stem cell graft. The receptors shown here come from a human donor who donated a stem cell graft to a child with acute lymphoblastic leukemia. CDR3s include the opening cysteine and the closing phenylalanine or tryptophan. The order of the fields is D gene, V gene, J gene, clone size, CDR3 DNA, CDR3 protein. A D gene is named only where the DNA matches it firmly. The size entry is marked missing in some rows and otherwise reads once, few, many or a size class.

TRBD1	TRBV10-3	TRBJ1-4	many	TGTGCCATCAGGGGGACAGGACAGGTTGAAAAACTGTTTTTT	CAIRGTGQVEKLFF
.	TRBV3-1	TRBJ2-2	.	TGTGCCACCAGCCAAGAGCGCCCCCCGGTGGAATCCGGGGAGCTGTTTTTT	CATSQERPPVESGELFF
.	TRBV5-5	TRBJ1-5	many	TGTGCCAGCAGCTTATCGACAAACAATCAGCCCCAGCATTTT	CASSLSTNNQPQHF
.	TRBV5-1	TRBJ1-2	many	TGCGCCAGCAGCTCGCACCAGGGGCCTGTCTATGGCTACACCTTC	CASSSHQGPVYGYTF
.	TRBV19	TRBJ2-1	.	TGTGCCAGTAGTCCCGCAGGGGGGACCTACAATGAGCAGTTCTTC	CASSPAGGTYNEQFF
TRBD2	TRBV6-1	TRBJ2-1	many	TGTGCCAGCAGTGTCCCCGGGAGGGATGAGCAGTTCTTC	CASSVPGRDEQFF
.	TRBV15	TRBJ2-1	many	TGTGCCACCAGCAGACAAAAGGGACGGAGGAGCGATGAGCAGTTCTTC	CATSRQKGRRSDEQFF
.	TRBV18	TRBJ1-4	few	TGTGCCAGCTCACCAAACTTAGGGCTAAGTGAAAAACTGTTTTTT	CASSPNLGLSEKLFF
.	TRBV3-1	TRBJ2-1	many	TGTGCCAGCAGCCAAGTGGGGGGCGCGGGGTTCAATGAGCAGTTCTTC	CASSQVGGAGFNEQFF
.	TRBV7-8	TRBJ2-7	many	TGTGCCAGCAGCTTAGCGGTAGGTGGCCACGAGCAGTACTTC	CASSLAVGGHEQYF
TRBD1	TRBV6-2/TRBV6-3	TRBJ1-2	many	TGTGCCAGCAGTTTTCCCCCCGACAGGGTTGGAAATGGCTACACCTTC	CASSFPPDRVGNGYTF
.	TRBV20-1	TRBJ1-2	few	TGCGTTCAAAGGAAGGCGGAAGGCTACACCTTC	CVQRKAEGYTF
.	TRBV20-1	TRBJ2-7	many	TGCAGTGCTAGCGAATGGAGGCAGGATTCCTACGAGCAGTACTTC	CSASEWRQDSYEQYF
.	TRBV5-4	TRBJ1-2	many	TGTGCCAGCATCGCCTCAGGGAACTATGGCTACACCTTC	CASIASGNYGYTF
.	TRBV10-3	TRBJ2-7	many	TGTGCCATCAAAGGGGATCGGGGATCCTACGAGCAGTACTTC	CAIKGDRGSYEQYF
.	TRBV20-1	TRBJ1-1	many	TGCAGTGCTAGAGAGGGGTACACTGAAGCTTTCTTT	CSAREGYTEAFF
TRBD2	TRBV6-1	TRBJ2-3	.	TGTGCCAGCAGGGGACTAGCGGGAGGGTCGGATACGCAGTATTTT	CASRGLAGGSDTQYF
.	TRBV20-1	TRBJ2-1	many	TGCAGTGCTAGAGGGAAAAATGAGCAGTTCTTC	CSARGKNEQFF
.	TRBV5-1	TRBJ1-3	.	TGCGCCAGCAGCTCCGGGGATCCCGGAAACACCATATATTTT	CASSSGDPGNTIYF
.	TRBV24-1	TRBJ1-5	many	TGTGCCACCAGTGATTCACGGTACACGGGACGGGGCAATCAGCCCCAGCATTTT	CATSDSRYTGRGNQPQHF
.	TRBV7-2	TRBJ2-7	.	TGCGCCAGCAGCTTATCGCAGGGCCGGGTCGAGCAGTACTTC	CASSLSQGRVEQYF
.	TRBV24-1	TRBJ2-2	many	TGTGCCACCAGTGATTTGAGCGGGGCAGGGGGCGCATCTTGGACCGGGGAGCTGTTTTTT	CATSDLSGAGGASWTGELFF
TRBD2	TRBV24-1	TRBJ2-2	few	TGTGCCACCAGCCCGACGACTAGCGGAGGACCTAGGGATCGGCCCGGGGAGCTGTTTTTT	CATSPTTSGGPRDRPGELFF
.	TRBV5-6	TRBJ2-7	many	TGTGCCAGCAGCTTTAACTACGAGCAGTACTTC	CASSFNYEQYF
.	TRBV6-5	TRBJ2-6	many	TGTGCCAGCAGTTACCGGCAGGGAAGTGGGGCCAACGTCCTGACTTTC	CASSYRQGSGANVLTF
.	TRBV5-1	TRBJ1-1	many	TGCGCCAGCAGCTCTTCGGCAGGGGCGAATACTGAAGCTTTCTTT	CASSSSAGANTEAFF
TRBD1	TRBV6-2/TRBV6-3	TRBJ1-2	many	TGTGCCAGCAGTTACGCTTTGACAGGGGTGGATGGCTACACCTTC	CASSYALTGVDGYTF
TRBD2	TRBV20-1	TRBJ2-1	.	TGCAGTGCTAGAGAGGGGACTAGCGGGAGGGGAAGTCGGGTCTTC	CSAREGTSGRGSRVF
TRBD2	TRBV6-4	TRBJ2-3	.	TGTGCCAGCAGAGGACTAGCGGGAGATTCAGATACGCAGTATTTT	CASRGLAGDSDTQYF
TRBD1	TRBV7-6	TRBJ2-5	few	TGTGCCAGCAGCGAGACAGGGGCCGGGGCAGAGACCCAGTACTTC	CASSETGAGAETQYF
TRBD1	TRBV28	TRBJ1-6	few	TGTGCCAGCAGTTTAGGTGACAGGGGCGCATCACCCCTCCACTTT	CASSLGDRGASPLHF
TRBD2	TRBV7-3	TRBJ2-1	.	TGTGCCAGCAGCCAGGACGGGGGGTCCTACAATGAGCAGTTCTTC	CASSQDGGSYNEQFF
TRBD1	TRBV7-9	TRBJ1-4	many	TGTGCCAGCAGCAGGGACAGGGGGACTGAAAAACTGTTTTTT	CASSRDRGTEKLFF
.	TRBV25-1	TRBJ2-7	many	TGTGCCAGCAGTGAATTGGTCGAGCAGTACTTC	CASSELVEQYF
.	TRBV6-1	TRBJ1-1	many	TGTGCCAGCAGTGAAATGTCGGGGAACACTGAAGCTTTCTTT	CASSEMSGNTEAFF
TRBD2	TRBV3-1	TRBJ2-7	many	TGTGCCAGCAGCCAAGAGCGGGAGGGCTTCTCCTACGAGCAGTACTTC	CASSQEREGFSYEQYF
.	TRBV28	TRBJ1-2	many	TGTGCCAGCAGTCCCTCTTACCTACAGGGATACTACACCTTC	CASSPSYLQGYYTF
.	TRBV12-3/TRBV12-4	TRBJ1-6	many	TGTGCCAGCAGTTTGGGCAGCGCTTCACCCCTCCACTTT	CASSLGSASPLHF
.	TRBV5-1	TRBJ1-1	many	TGCGCCAGCAGCCCAGGGGTCTTGAACACTGAAGCTTTCTTT	CASSPGVLNTEAFF
TRBD2	TRBV20-1	TRBJ2-1	few	TGCAGTGTCCGGGAAGACGGACTAGCCAGAAATGAGCAGTTCTTC	CSVREDGLARNEQFF
.	TRBV4-1	TRBJ2-1	medium-sized	TGCGCCAGCAGCCAAGAACTGACTTACGATTCCTACAATGAGCAGTTCTTC	CASSQELTYDSYNEQFF
TRBD2	TRBV6-4	TRBJ2-2	many	TGTGCCAGCAGTGAGGGGACTAGCAACACCGGGGAGCTGTTTTTT	CASSEGTSNTGELFF